Listed below are T cell receptor beta chains from one sample, sequenced in a study of cytomegalovirus exposure and HLA in healthy donors. The method was immunoSEQ multiplex PCR; TCRdb's version includes in-frame clones alone and lacks a portion of them. Among about 160,000 clones, around three quarters were seen once, and the ten largest hold 3.7%. Sequencing was carried out using PBMCs. These receptor sequences come from a man aged 25 to 45 in good health and CMV-seropositive. CDR3s include the opening cysteine and the closing phenylalanine or tryptophan. D genes are given only for firm matches. The size of a clone is reported for some rows only, either as once, few or many, or as a class for expanded clones.

. | . | TRBJ1-5 | TRBV7-2 | CASSGQASNQPQHF | TGTGCCAGCAGCGGACAAGCAAGCAATCAGCCCCAGCATTTT
TRBD1 | . | TRBJ1-5 | TRBV28 | CAGRQGRNQPQHF | TGTGCCGGACGACAGGGGCGCAATCAGCCCCAGCATTTT
TRBD1 | . | TRBJ2-7 | TRBV20-1 | CGTGRRDEQYF | TGTGGGACAGGAAGGCGTGACGAGCAGTACTTC
. | . | TRBJ2-3 | TRBV6-1 | CASSENGREDTQYF | TGTGCCAGCAGTGAAAATGGCAGGGAAGATACGCAGTATTTT
TRBD2 | . | TRBJ2-3 | TRBV6-4 | CASSDSAVGGADTQYF | TGTGCCAGCAGTGACTCCGCTGTGGGGGGGGCAGATACGCAGTATTTT
. | many | TRBJ1-5 | TRBV4-2 | CASSQEAGSQPQHF | TGTGCCAGCAGCCAAGAGGCGGGGAGTCAGCCCCAGCATTTT
. | . | TRBJ2-1 | TRBV7-7 | CASSPRLGTLNEQFF | TGTGCCAGCAGCCCCCGGCTCGGGACTCTCAATGAGCAGTTCTTC
. | . | TRBJ2-1 | TRBV4-1 | CASSQVGRGGGAYNEQFF | TGCGCCAGCAGCCAAGTGGGGAGGGGAGGGGGGGCCTACAATGAGCAGTTCTTC
. | . | TRBJ1-2 | TRBV6-1 | CAIGGWGNYGYTF | TGTGCCATTGGGGGGTGGGGGAACTATGGCTACACCTTC
TRBD1 | . | TRBJ1-2 | TRBV6-5 | CASSYRNTGGRGYTF | TGTGCCAGCAGTTACCGGAATACAGGGGGTCGAGGCTACACCTTC
. | . | TRBJ2-3 | TRBV6-5 | CASSYSNAGSTDTQYF | TGTGCCAGCAGTTACTCGAACGCAGGGAGCACAGATACGCAGTATTTT
. | . | TRBJ1-2 | TRBV6-5 | CASISGVGYTF | TGTGCCAGCATATCGGGAGTCGGCTACACCTTC
TRBD2 | . | TRBJ2-2 | TRBV7-3 | CASSFMGLAGELFF | TGTGCCAGCAGCTTCATGGGACTAGCCGGGGAGCTGTTTTTT
TRBD2 | . | TRBJ2-3 | TRBV5-1 | CASSLSTSGGTDTQYF | TGCGCCAGCAGCTTGTCTACTAGCGGGGGCACAGATACGCAGTATTTT
. | . | TRBJ2-5 | TRBV29-1 | CSVEGLQGGETQYF | TGCAGCGTTGAAGGCCTGCAGGGTGGGGAGACCCAGTACTTC
TRBD2 | . | TRBJ2-1 | TRBV6-6 | CASSATGGGSYNEQFF | TGTGCCAGCAGCGCGACGGGGGGGGGCTCCTACAATGAGCAGTTCTTC
TRBD2 | . | TRBJ2-5 | TRBV25-1 | CASSERGLAGETQYF | TGTGCCAGCAGTGAACGGGGACTAGCGGGAGAGACCCAGTACTTC
. | . | TRBJ2-7 | TRBV6-5 | CASSPPGRHEQYF | TGTGCCAGCAGCCCACCAGGGAGGCACGAGCAGTACTTC
. | . | TRBJ2-5 | TRBV25-1 | CASSEGLAKETQYF | TGTGCCAGCAGTGAAGGACTGGCTAAAGAGACCCAGTACTTC
TRBD1 | . | TRBJ1-1 | TRBV6-5 | CASSYSPGGGTEAFF | TGTGCCAGCAGTTACTCCCCAGGGGGTGGAACTGAAGCTTTCTTT
TRBD1 | . | TRBJ1-5 | TRBV6-6 | CASRPTGGGQPQHF | TGTGCCAGCAGGCCTACAGGGGGCGGCCAGCCCCAGCATTTT
TRBD1 | . | TRBJ2-7 | TRBV2 | CASRGTGRPYEQYF | TGTGCCAGCAGGGGGACAGGGAGGCCGTACGAGCAGTACTTC
. | once | TRBJ2-7 | TRBV7-6 | CASSPHGEASFSYEQYF | TGTGCCAGCAGCCCCCACGGCGAGGCTAGCTTTTCCTACGAGCAGTACTTC
TRBD1 | few | TRBJ2-5 | TRBV29-1 | CSVERAGGETQYF | TGCAGCGTTGAAAGGGCAGGGGGAGAGACCCAGTACTTC
TRBD2 | . | TRBJ2-7 | TRBV6-1 | CASRTSGGLYEQYF | TGTGCCAGCAGGACTAGCGGGGGCCTCTACGAGCAGTACTTC
TRBD2 | . | TRBJ2-5 | TRBV11-2 | CASSFGGYQETQYF | TGTGCCAGCAGCTTCGGGGGGTACCAAGAGACCCAGTACTTC
. | . | TRBJ1-2 | TRBV30 | CAWNRAGASNYGYTF | TGTGCCTGGAATAGGGCAGGGGCGTCTAACTATGGCTACACCTTC
TRBD1 | . | TRBJ2-7 | TRBV28 | CASRVPAQGDEQYF | TGTGCCAGCCGAGTACCCGCCCAGGGGGACGAGCAGTACTTC
. | . | TRBJ2-6 | TRBV5-4 | CASSSDSSGANVLTF | TGTGCCAGCAGCTCGGACAGTTCTGGGGCCAACGTCCTGACTTTC
TRBD1 | few | TRBJ1-2 | TRBV6-6 | CASSSTGGGWGYTF | TGTGCCAGCAGTTCGACAGGGGGCGGATGGGGCTACACCTTC
. | . | TRBJ1-1 | TRBV27 | CASSLISDSLKPFF | TGTGCCAGCAGTTTAATATCGGACAGTTTGAAGCCTTTCTTT
. | . | TRBJ2-2 | TRBV28 | CASSLAGRTGELFF | TGTGCCAGCAGTTTGGCAGGTCGGACCGGGGAGCTGTTTTTT
. | . | TRBJ2-5 | TRBV6-5 | CASSYSQGSLETQYF | TGTGCCAGCAGTTACTCCCAGGGGTCTCTCGAGACCCAGTACTTC